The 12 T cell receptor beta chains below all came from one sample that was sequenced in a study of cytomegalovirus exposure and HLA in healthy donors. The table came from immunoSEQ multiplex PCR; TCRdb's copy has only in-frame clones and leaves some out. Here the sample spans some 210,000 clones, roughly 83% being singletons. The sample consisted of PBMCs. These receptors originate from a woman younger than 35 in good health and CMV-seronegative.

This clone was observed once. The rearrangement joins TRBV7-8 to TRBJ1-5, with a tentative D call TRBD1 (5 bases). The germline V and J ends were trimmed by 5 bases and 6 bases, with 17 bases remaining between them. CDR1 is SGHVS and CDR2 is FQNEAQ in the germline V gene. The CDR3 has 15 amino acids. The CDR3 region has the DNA TGTGCCAGCAGCGCGGGGCAGGGTTCGGCTCAGCCCCAGCATTTT. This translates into CASSAGQGSAQPQHF.

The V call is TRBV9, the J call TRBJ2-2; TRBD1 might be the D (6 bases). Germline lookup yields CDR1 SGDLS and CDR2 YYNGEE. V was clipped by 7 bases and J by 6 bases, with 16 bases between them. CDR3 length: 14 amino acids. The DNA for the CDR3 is TGTGCCAGCCAACAGGGTATTTGGTCCGGGGAGCTGTTTTTT. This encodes CASQQGIWSGELFF.

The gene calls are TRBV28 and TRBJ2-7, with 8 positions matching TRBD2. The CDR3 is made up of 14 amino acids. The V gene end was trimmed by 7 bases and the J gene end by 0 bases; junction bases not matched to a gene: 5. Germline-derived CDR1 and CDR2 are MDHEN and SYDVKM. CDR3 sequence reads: CASTLGGVSYEQYF. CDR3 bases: TGTGCCAGCACTCTCGGGGGGGTCTCCTACGAGCAGTACTTC.

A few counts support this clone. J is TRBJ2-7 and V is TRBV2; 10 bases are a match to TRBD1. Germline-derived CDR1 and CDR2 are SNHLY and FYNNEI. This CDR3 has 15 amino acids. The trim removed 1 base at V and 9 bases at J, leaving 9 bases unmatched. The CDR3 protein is CASSEGWTGGVGQYF. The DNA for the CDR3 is TGTGCCAGCAGTGAAGGATGGACAGGGGGGGTCGGGCAGTACTTC.

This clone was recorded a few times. CDR3 bases: TGTGCCAGCAGTTTGGGACAGACGGCCTTGACCGGGGAGCTGTTTTTT. Its translation is CASSLGQTALTGELFF. This rearrangement joins TRBV28 to TRBJ2-2; TRBD1 matches 7 bases. Per the germline V gene, CDR1 is MDHEN and CDR2 is SYDVKM. The CDR3 runs to 16 residues. With 3 bases clipped from V and 5 bases from J, the junction kept 9 bases outside the gene matches.

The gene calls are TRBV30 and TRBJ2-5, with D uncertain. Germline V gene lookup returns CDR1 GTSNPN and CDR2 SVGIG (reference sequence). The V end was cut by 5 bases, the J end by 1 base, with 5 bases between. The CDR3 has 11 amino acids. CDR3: CAWVAQETQYF. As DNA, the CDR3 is TGTGCCTGGGTGGCCCAAGAGACCCAGTACTTC. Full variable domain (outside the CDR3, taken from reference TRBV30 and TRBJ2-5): SQTIHQWPATLVQPVGSPLSLECTVEGTSNPNLYWYRQAAGRGLQLLFYSVGIGQISSEVPQNLSASRPQDRQFILSSKKLLLSDSGFYLCAWVAQETQYFGPGTRLLVL.

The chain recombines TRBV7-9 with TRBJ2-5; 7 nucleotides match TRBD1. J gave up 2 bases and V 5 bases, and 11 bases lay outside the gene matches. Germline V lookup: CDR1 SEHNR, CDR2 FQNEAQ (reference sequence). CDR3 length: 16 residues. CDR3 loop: CASSPQGLAKQETQYF. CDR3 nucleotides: TGTGCCAGCAGCCCACAGGGGTTAGCGAAACAAGAGACCCAGTACTTC.

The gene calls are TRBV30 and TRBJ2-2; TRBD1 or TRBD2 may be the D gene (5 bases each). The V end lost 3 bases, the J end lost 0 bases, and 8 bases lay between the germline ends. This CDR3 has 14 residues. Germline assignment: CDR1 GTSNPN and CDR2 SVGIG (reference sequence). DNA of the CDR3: TGTGCCTGGAGCTGGGGGTCGAACACCGGGGAGCTGTTTTTT. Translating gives CAWSWGSNTGELFF.

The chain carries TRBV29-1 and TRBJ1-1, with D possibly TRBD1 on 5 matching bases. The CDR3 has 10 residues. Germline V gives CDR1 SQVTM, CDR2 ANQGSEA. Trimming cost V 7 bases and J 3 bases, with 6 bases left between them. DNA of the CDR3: TGCAGCGGGGGCGACACTGAAGCTTTCTTT. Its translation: CSGGDTEAFF.

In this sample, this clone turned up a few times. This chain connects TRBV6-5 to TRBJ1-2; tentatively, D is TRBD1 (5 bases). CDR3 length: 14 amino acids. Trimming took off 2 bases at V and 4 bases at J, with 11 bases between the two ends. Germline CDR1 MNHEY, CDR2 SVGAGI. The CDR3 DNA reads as TGTGCCAGCAGTTACGGGGCAGGGCTCTATGGCTACACCTTC. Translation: CASSYGAGLYGYTF.

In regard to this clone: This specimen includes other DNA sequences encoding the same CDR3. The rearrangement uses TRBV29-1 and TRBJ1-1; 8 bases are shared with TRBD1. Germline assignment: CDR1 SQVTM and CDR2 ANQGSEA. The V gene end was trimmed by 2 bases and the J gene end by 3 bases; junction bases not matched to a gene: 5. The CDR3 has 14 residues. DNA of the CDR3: TGCAGCGTTGAAAAGGACAGGGAAGACACTGAAGCTTTCTTT. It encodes CSVEKDREDTEAFF.

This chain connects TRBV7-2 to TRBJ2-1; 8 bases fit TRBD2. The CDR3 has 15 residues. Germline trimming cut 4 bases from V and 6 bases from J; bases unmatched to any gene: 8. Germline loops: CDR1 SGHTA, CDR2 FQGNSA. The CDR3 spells CASSSPDSGVNEQFF. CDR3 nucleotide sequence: TGTGCCAGCAGCTCCCCGGATAGCGGGGTCAATGAGCAGTTCTTC.